One sample yielded the 30 T cell receptor beta chains listed below, sequenced in a study of shared clonotypes between healthy human individuals. Produced via immunoSEQ multiplex PCR; TCRdb's table is partial and in-frame only. Of 550,000 to 700,000 clones in the sample, 73% were seen once. Sequenced: memory CD4+ T cells sorted from blood. Subset specified: CD45RA-negative fraction. These receptors came from a young woman in good health.

About this clone: Additional DNA sequences in this sample encode the identical CDR3. The genes are TRBV5-1 and TRBJ2-1, with 10 bases lining up with TRBD2. V shed 4 bases, J shed 3 bases, and the junction held 4 bases outside the gene matches. Germline V gene lookup returns CDR1 SGHRS and CDR2 YFSETQ. The CDR3 length is 15 residues. This CDR3 is CASSPGLASYNEQFF. CDR3 coding DNA: TGCGCCAGCAGCCCGGGACTAGCGAGCTACAATGAGCAGTTCTTC.

The chain is built from TRBV29-1 and TRBJ2-3; the match to TRBD2 covers 7 bases. The V segment lost 6 bases and the J segment 2 bases; nucleotides outside the gene matches: 11. The germline V gene has CDR1 SQVTM and CDR2 ANQGSEA. The CDR3 covers 15 residues. The DNA for the CDR3 is TGCAGCGTACGGATACGTGGGACTACCACAGATACGCAGTATTTT. This gives the protein CSVRIRGTTTDTQYF.

This chain uses TRBV27 with TRBJ1-1; the D is unclear. V lost 5 bases and J 1 base, leaving 8 bases between the germline ends. There are 13 residues in the CDR3. Germline V CDR1 and CDR2: MNHEY, SMNVEV (reference sequence). In DNA form, the CDR3 reads TGTGCCAGCAGTGCCTGGGCGAACACTGAAGCTTTCTTT. This gives the protein CASSAWANTEAFF.

The rearrangement links TRBV7-9 to TRBJ2-5; D is undetermined. The CDR3 is 15 residues long. Germline assignment: CDR1 SEHNR and CDR2 FQNEAQ (reference sequence). Trimming took off 4 bases at V and 2 bases at J, with 14 bases between the two ends. The chain's CDR3 is CASSSVFARQETQYF. The CDR3 nucleotides read TGTGCCAGCAGCTCGGTTTTTGCGCGGCAAGAGACCCAGTACTTC.

The rearrangement links TRBV5-1 to TRBJ2-4; no definite D call. V dropped 0 bases and J dropped 8 bases, with 12 bases sitting between them. This CDR3 has 14 amino acids. The germline V gene has CDR1 SGHRS and CDR2 YFSETQ. The CDR3 nucleotides read TGCGCCAGCAGCTTGGGTGGCCCTGGGGACATTCAGTACTTC. Residues: CASSLGGPGDIQYF.

This rearrangement joins TRBV19 to TRBJ1-1; 7 positions agree with TRBD1. Germline CDR1 reads LNHDA; CDR2 reads SQIVND (reference sequence). The CDR3 spans 14 residues. The V segment lost 5 bases and the J segment 1 base; nucleotides outside the gene matches: 4. The CDR3: CASSPRGRNTEAFF. As DNA, the CDR3 is TGTGCCAGTAGTCCGAGGGGGCGGAACACTGAAGCTTTCTTT.

The J gene is TRBJ2-5, the V gene TRBV2; unclear D gene. V lost 0 bases and J 6 bases, leaving 11 bases between the germline ends. The V gene's germline CDR1 is SNHLY and CDR2 FYNNEI. This CDR3 spans 14 amino acids. In nucleotides, the CDR3 is TGTGCCAGCAGTGAAGCGACTCGGCAGCAGACCCAGTACTTC. Encoded protein: CASSEATRQQTQYF.

The V call is TRBV7-9, the J call TRBJ2-1; D is perhaps TRBD2 (5 bases). Germline CDR1 and CDR2: SEHNR and FQNEAQ (reference sequence). V was cut by 1 base and J by 4 bases, with 14 bases left in between. This CDR3 is 16 amino acids long. CDR3 amino acids: CASSLGISSEYNEQFF. The CDR3 DNA reads TGTGCCAGCAGCTTAGGTATAAGTAGCGAATACAATGAGCAGTTCTTC.

DNA of the CDR3: TGTGCCAGCTCACCTAGACTGGGGTACGAGCAGTACTTC. Its translation is CASSPRLGYEQYF. The rearrangement joins TRBV18 to TRBJ2-7; unclear D gene. V shed 3 bases and J shed 4 bases, with 10 bases lying between them. Germline CDR1 is KGHSH and CDR2 is LQKENI. The CDR3 spans 13 residues.

This sequence joins TRBV5-1 and TRBJ2-1; D may be TRBD1 or TRBD2 (5 bases each). With 0 bases removed from V and 4 bases from J, the gap between germline ends came to 8 bases. This CDR3 has 14 amino acids. Germline V CDR1 and CDR2: SGHRS, YFSETQ. The CDR3 loop reads CASSLGDEYNEQFF. DNA for the CDR3: TGCGCCAGCAGCTTGGGGGACGAGTACAATGAGCAGTTCTTC.

In regard to this clone: A far larger clone is a single base away, which makes a read error likely. This rearrangement joins TRBV28 to TRBJ1-1, with D possibly TRBD1 on 5 matching bases. This CDR3 has 14 residues. From germline, CDR1 is MDHEN and CDR2 SYDVKM. Between the trimmed V and J ends, which lost 4 bases and 4 bases, there was a span of 13 bases. Written as DNA, the CDR3 is TGTGCCAGCAGTTCTGACGGGGGACCCACTGAAGCTTTCTTT. Residues: CASSSDGGPTEAFF.

This chain uses TRBV4-2 with TRBJ2-6, with D possibly matching TRBD1 (6 bases). This CDR3 has 20 residues. Germline V lookup: CDR1 LGHNA, CDR2 YNFKEQ. The V and J ends lost 3 bases and 0 bases respectively, with 21 bases between them. In DNA form, the CDR3 reads TGTGCCAGCAGCCATATAATTTCACAGGGCAGGTCCTCTGGGGCCAACGTCCTGACTTTC. Protein: CASSHIISQGRSSGANVLTF.

J is TRBJ2-3 and V is TRBV5-1, with D possibly TRBD2 on 6 matching bases. The CDR3 consists of 16 residues. Germline loops: CDR1 SGHRS, CDR2 YFSETQ. V was clipped by 0 bases and J by 2 bases, with 13 bases between them. The CDR3 DNA sequence: TGCGCCAGCAGCTTGGGTTCTGCGGGATCCACAGATACGCAGTATTTT. Its protein product is CASSLGSAGSTDTQYF.

V and J are TRBV5-1 and TRBJ2-2, with TRBD2 identical over 9 bases. Germline V gives CDR1 SGHRS, CDR2 YFSETQ. This CDR3 comprises 15 residues. Trimming removed 0 bases from V and 6 bases from J; junction bases left unmatched: 3. The CDR3: CASSLVAGGSGELFF. Written as DNA, the CDR3 is TGCGCCAGCAGCTTGGTTGCGGGAGGGTCCGGGGAGCTGTTTTTT.

The J gene is TRBJ2-5, the V gene TRBV5-1; a possible D gene is TRBD2 (6 bases). Trimming pared 6 bases from V and 1 base from J, leaving 13 bases between. This CDR3 is built from 14 residues. Germline V gene sequence: CDR1 SGHRS, CDR2 YFSETQ. The CDR3 sequence is CASTLQTSQETQYF. For the CDR3, the DNA is TGCGCCAGCACCCTACAGACTAGCCAAGAGACCCAGTACTTC.

This chain joins TRBV5-1 and TRBJ2-3, with D uncertain. V was clipped by 0 bases and J by 0 bases, with 8 bases between them. Germline-derived CDR1 and CDR2 are SGHRS and YFSETQ. The CDR3 is made up of 15 amino acids. CDR3 loop: CASSLGHTSTDTQYF. In DNA, the CDR3 is TGCGCCAGCAGCTTGGGGCATACTAGCACAGATACGCAGTATTTT. The full variable domain, completed using reference TRBV5-1 and TRBJ2-3, is KAGVTQTPRYLIKTRGQQVTLSCSPISGHRSVSWYQQTPGQGLQFLFEYFSETQRNKGNFPGRFSGRQFSNSRSEMNVSTLELGDSALYLCASSLGHTSTDTQYFGPGTRLTVL.

In this sample, this clone turned up once. The gene calls are TRBV15 and TRBJ2-1; 13 positions agree with TRBD2. V lost 6 bases, J lost 7 bases, and 0 bases stayed unmatched. From germline, CDR1 is LNHNV and CDR2 YYDKDF (reference sequence). The CDR3 has 13 residues. CDR3 loop: CATRTSGRNEQFF. The CDR3 DNA sequence: TGTGCCACCAGGACTAGCGGGAGGAATGAGCAGTTCTTC.

CDR3 sequence: CASSLGAPYEQYF. The CDR3 DNA reads TGTGCCAGCAGCTTGGGGGCCCCCTACGAGCAGTACTTC. J is TRBJ2-7 and V is TRBV5-4; D is unclear. The CDR3 covers 13 residues. Germline values: CDR1 SGHNT, CDR2 YYREEE (reference sequence). V was clipped by 0 bases and J by 2 bases, with 6 bases between them.

Comment on this clone: Other nucleotide sequences from this sample produce the same CDR3. J is TRBJ2-7 and V is TRBV28; perhaps TRBD2 as D (5 bases). The germline CDR1 and CDR2 sequences are MDHEN and SYDVKM. The CDR3 loop spans 12 amino acids. Between the trimmed V and J ends, which lost 7 bases and 3 bases, there was a span of 10 bases. The CDR3 spells CASKAGLYEQYF. DNA for the CDR3: TGTGCCAGCAAGGCAGGACTCTACGAGCAGTACTTC.

The chain carries TRBV5-4 and TRBJ2-7; TRBD1 might be the D (5 bases). Trimming removed 4 bases from V and 5 bases from J, with 13 bases in between. This CDR3 spans 13 amino acids. Germline lookup yields CDR1 SGHNT and CDR2 YYREEE (reference sequence). The CDR3 loop is CASSPDIFNEQYF. The CDR3 region has the DNA TGTGCCAGCAGCCCGGACATATTCAACGAGCAGTACTTC. Together with reference TRBV5-4 and TRBJ2-7, the CDR3 gives the full variable domain: ETGVTQSPTHLIKTRGQQVTLRCSSQSGHNTVSWYQQALGQGPQFIFQYYREEENGRGNFPPRFSGLQFPNYSSELNVNALELDDSALYLCASSPDIFNEQYFGPGTRLTVT.

This sequence joins TRBV6-5 and TRBJ1-2; D unclear. Germline lookup yields CDR1 MNHEY and CDR2 SVGAGI. The germline V and J ends were trimmed by 3 bases and 8 bases, with 19 bases remaining between them. This CDR3 is built from 15 residues. CDR3: CASSYQRPTAQGYTF. CDR3 DNA sequence: TGTGCCAGCAGTTATCAACGACCCACGGCACAGGGCTACACCTTC.

The chain has TRBV7-2 and TRBJ2-7; D might be TRBD2 (6 bases). This CDR3 comprises 16 residues. Germline values: CDR1 SGHTA, CDR2 FQGNSA. V dropped 2 bases and J dropped 1 base, with 15 bases sitting between them. The CDR3 coding sequence is TGTGCCAGCAGCTTACTTAGACTAGGTGCTTCCTACGAGCAGTACTTC. This translates into CASSLLRLGASYEQYF. Variable domain in full (rest from reference TRBV7-2 and TRBJ2-7): GAGVSQSPSNKVTEKGKDVELRCDPISGHTALYWYRQSLGQGLEFLIYFQGNSAPDKSGLPSDRFSAERTGGSVSTLTIQRTQQEDSAVYLCASSLLRLGASYEQYFGPGTRLTVT.

The chain uses TRBV28 and TRBJ2-2, with TRBD1 matching over 7 bases. The V and J ends lost 6 bases and 6 bases, in that order; junction bases with no gene match: 4. This CDR3 region has 13 residues. Germline CDR1 MDHEN, CDR2 SYDVKM. In DNA, the CDR3 is TGTGCCAGCAGGACAGGGTTCGCCGGGGAGCTGTTTTTT. Translating gives CASRTGFAGELFF.

The V gene is TRBV6-1, the J gene TRBJ1-1; possibly TRBD1 for D (6 bases). This CDR3 has 13 amino acids. The V gene's germline CDR1 is MNHNS and CDR2 SASEGT. V dropped 8 bases and J dropped 3 bases, with 13 bases sitting between them. This chain's CDR3 is CASAGHPDTEAFF. The CDR3 nucleotides are TGTGCCAGCGCGGGACATCCGGACACTGAAGCTTTCTTT.

This chain joins TRBV30 and TRBJ1-1; D may be TRBD1 (6 bases). The CDR3 contains 15 residues. Germline V gene data show CDR1 as GTSNPN and CDR2 as SVGIG (reference sequence). The ends were cut back, 0 bases at V and 7 bases at J, with 18 bases in the middle. CDR3 loop: CAWSVTGGGQGEAFF. CDR3 coding DNA: TGTGCCTGGAGTGTGACAGGAGGAGGCCAGGGTGAAGCTTTCTTT.

The chain combines TRBV7-9 with TRBJ2-5; D ambiguous. CDR1 SEHNR and CDR2 FQNEAQ come from the germline V gene (reference sequence). Trimming left V 2 bases short and J 4 bases short, with 5 bases between. The CDR3 is 12 amino acids. The CDR3 sequence: CASSLLGETQYF. CDR3 in DNA: TGTGCCAGCAGCTTATTGGGAGAGACCCAGTACTTC.

The gene calls are TRBV21-1 and TRBJ2-1; TRBD2 was called by the table and not checked on the DNA. TRBV21-1 is classified as a pseudogene. The CDR3 runs 13 residues. The CDR3 protein is CASSKAGLNEQFF. Written as DNA, the CDR3 is TGTGCCAGCAGCAAAGCTGGACTCAATGAGCAGTTCTTC.

The V call is TRBV5-5, the J call TRBJ2-7; D may be TRBD2 (7 bases). The CDR3 loop spans 14 amino acids. CDR1 and CDR2 (germline): SGHKS, YYEKEE (reference sequence). V was cut by 3 bases and J by 3 bases, with 13 bases left in between. The CDR3 coding sequence is TGTGCCAGCAGCTGGCGGGGGCGGAACTACGAGCAGTACTTC. Its translation is CASSWRGRNYEQYF.

The chain is built from TRBV29-1 and TRBJ1-1, with D tentatively TRBD1 (6 bases). CDR3 length: 15 residues. Germline V lookup: CDR1 SQVTM, CDR2 ANQGSEA. Trimming stripped 7 bases from V and 0 bases from J, with 18 bases between. CDR3 nucleotide sequence: TGCAGCGCTCTTGGTGGACAGCCTATGAACACTGAAGCTTTCTTT. This translates into CSALGGQPMNTEAFF.

The chain carries TRBV2 and TRBJ1-3, with D possibly TRBD1 on 5 matching bases. This CDR3 has 15 residues. V dropped 1 base and J dropped 2 bases, with 9 bases sitting between them. Germline lookup yields CDR1 SNHLY and CDR2 FYNNEI. CDR3 sequence: CASSEETVAGNTIYF. CDR3 DNA sequence: TGTGCCAGCAGTGAAGAGACAGTAGCTGGAAACACCATATATTTT.